This entry describes one TCR beta chain. The sample originates from a study of blood T cell repertoires in COVID-19. Study-wide background: From T cells, B-cell-depleted T cells, or PBMCs came the material, which was cDNA or gDNA.

Original methodology: Reference gene primer amplification gave estimated nucleated cell counts. The table came from immunoSEQ multiplex PCR; TCRdb's copy has only in-frame clones and leaves some out. That table gives V, J and clone size, and the DNA gave D and trimming. This sample carries approximately 240,000 clones, about nine tenths of them seen once, and the ten largest clones take around 0.9%. While infection was still active, Seattle patients were enrolled and then followed longitudinally. The sequence was collected from a young man with COVID-19, enrolled during active disease. The sequenced sample was peripheral blood.

This chain's CDR3 is CASRGTDSGNTIYF. For the CDR3, the DNA is TGTGCCAGCAGGGGGACTGATTCTGGAAACACCATATATTTT. The V gene is TRBV6-5, the J gene TRBJ1-3; weak D call: TRBD1 (5 bases). Looked up from germline, CDR1 is MNHEY and CDR2 is SVGAGI. Trimming shortened V by 6 bases and J by 1 base, and 10 bases separated the two germline ends. This CDR3 is built from 14 residues.